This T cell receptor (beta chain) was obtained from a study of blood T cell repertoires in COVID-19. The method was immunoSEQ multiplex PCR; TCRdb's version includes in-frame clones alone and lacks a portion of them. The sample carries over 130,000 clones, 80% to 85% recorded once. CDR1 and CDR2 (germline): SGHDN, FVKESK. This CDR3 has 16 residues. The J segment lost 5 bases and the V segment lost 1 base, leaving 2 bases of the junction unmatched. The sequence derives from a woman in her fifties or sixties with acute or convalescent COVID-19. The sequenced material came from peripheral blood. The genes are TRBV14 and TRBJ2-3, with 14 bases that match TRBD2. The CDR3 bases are TGTGCCAGCAGCCAAGGGGGGACTAGCGGGAGAGATACGCAGTATTTT. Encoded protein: CASSQGGTSGRDTQYF. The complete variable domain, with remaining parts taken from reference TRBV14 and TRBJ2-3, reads EAGVTQFPSHSVIEKGQTVTLRCDPISGHDNLYWYRRVMGKEIKFLLHFVKESKQDESGMPNNRFLAERTGGTYSTLKVQPAELEDSGVYFCASSQGGTSGRDTQYFGPGTRLTVL.